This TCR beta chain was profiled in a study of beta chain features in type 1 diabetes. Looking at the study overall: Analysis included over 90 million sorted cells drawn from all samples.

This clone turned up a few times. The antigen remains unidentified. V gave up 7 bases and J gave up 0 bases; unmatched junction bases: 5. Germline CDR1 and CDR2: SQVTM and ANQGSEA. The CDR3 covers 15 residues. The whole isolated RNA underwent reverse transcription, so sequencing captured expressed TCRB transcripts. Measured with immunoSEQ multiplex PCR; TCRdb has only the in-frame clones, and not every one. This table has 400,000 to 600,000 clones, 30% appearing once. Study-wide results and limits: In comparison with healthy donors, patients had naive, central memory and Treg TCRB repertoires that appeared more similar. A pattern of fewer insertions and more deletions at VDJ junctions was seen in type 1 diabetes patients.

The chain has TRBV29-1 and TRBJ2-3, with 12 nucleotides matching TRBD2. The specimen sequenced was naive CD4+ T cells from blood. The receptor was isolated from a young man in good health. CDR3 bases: TGCAGCGCTAGGACTAGCGGGGCCAGCACAGATACGCAGTATTTT. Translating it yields CSARTSGASTDTQYF.